This entry is about one T cell receptor (beta chain). Its specificity is unknown. This sample is part of a study of early T cells in non-severe SARS-CoV-2 infection. Whole-study context: Chains were not paired, and sequencing was done on bulk RNA from unsorted whole blood. Study results and limitations: Using VDJdb, the matching emphasized anti-spike CD8 responses while missing private and CD4 specificities.

Germline V gene sequence: CDR1 LGHDT, CDR2 YNNKEL (reference sequence). The V end was cut by 4 bases, the J end by 6 bases, with 13 bases between. The CDR3 has 15 amino acids. The library protocol tagged individual cDNA molecules with unique molecular identifiers. TCRdb fed the 5' RACE reads into MiXCR, producing one record per CDR3 protein. Of about 55,000 distinct CDR3 sequences in the sample, 5% to 7.5% were seen once. The chain is built from TRBV3-1 and TRBJ1-6; D call uncertain. This material consisted of whole blood, taken at baseline. This clonotype was sampled from an adult who was a healthcare worker with PCR-confirmed SARS-CoV-2 infection or an uninfected control (not recorded which). The CDR3 reads CASSPWGVGNSPLHF. As DNA, the CDR3 is TGTGCCAGCAGCCCCTGGGGAGTAGGTAATTCACCCCTCCACTTT.